This TCR beta chain was sequenced for a study of T cell repertoires in cytomegalovirus infection. Study information: Shared public TCR beta signatures pointed to both CMV infection and a matching HLA type.

TCRdb reprocessed the reads via MiXCR and lists one record per CDR3 protein. Of some 400,000 distinct CDR3 sequences listed, roughly 30% are singletons. This clonotype was seen repeatedly, ten times or more. Its antigen remains unknown. Findings and caveats of the study: The cumulative frequency of public TCR beta families identified carriers of CMV plus the relevant HLA. CMV-specific TCR beta clonotypes restricted by HLA-C dominated the ex vivo response.

The source of this sequence is a human donor in good health (CMV status not recorded). Some clones in this sample may be carry-over from other donors' samples. The sequenced sample consisted of PBMCs.

For the CDR3, the DNA is TGTGCCAGCAGCTTAGCGCTGAGACTAGCGGGGGGGCAGGGCACAGATACGCAGTATTTT. The encoded protein is CASSLALRLAGGQGTDTQYF. The chain has TRBV7-2 and TRBJ2-3; 14 bases are a match to TRBD2. CDR1 SGHTA and CDR2 FQGNSA come from the germline V gene. V was clipped by 0 bases and J by 1 base; unmatched bases: 9. This CDR3 is 20 amino acids long.